These 28 T cell receptor beta chains share one sample of origin, sequenced in a study of radiation and T cells in renal cell carcinoma. Data came from immunoSEQ multiplex PCR; TCRdb stores just in-frame clones and leaves some out. The sample records fewer than 150,000 clones, approximately 90% being singletons. The time point: blood 2 weeks post-SBRT. Treatment reported: 15 Gy SBRT to primary tumor, nephrectomy 4 weeks later. The material was blood, obtained from a patient whose treatment included radiotherapy and nephrectomy. Receptor source: a woman in her 70s with renal cell carcinoma.

The V gene is TRBV19, the J gene TRBJ1-6; 9 bases are shared with TRBD1. V shed 4 bases, J shed 10 bases, and the junction held 11 bases outside the gene matches. Germline V gives CDR1 LNHDA, CDR2 SQIVND (reference sequence). The CDR3 totals 16 residues. CDR3 region: CASSTGTGTPGSPLHF. The CDR3 DNA reads as TGTGCCAGTAGTACGGGGACAGGGACCCCAGGATCACCCCTCCACTTT.

The chain uses TRBV7-2 and TRBJ2-5; 8 bases are a match to TRBD2. This CDR3 contains 14 residues. Germline trimming cut 3 bases from V and 4 bases from J; bases unmatched to any gene: 4. Germline lookup yields CDR1 SGHTA and CDR2 FQGNSA. The CDR3 DNA is TGTGCCAGCAGCTTCAGCAGCGGGGGAGAGACCCAGTACTTC. Protein product: CASSFSSGGETQYF.

The rearrangement uses TRBV7-8 and TRBJ2-3; D not certain. Germline V gene sequence: CDR1 SGHVS, CDR2 FQNEAQ. The CDR3 is made up of 15 amino acids. The V gene lost 5 bases and the J gene lost 0 bases, with 12 bases spanning the gap. This chain's CDR3 is CASSPQFPSTDTQYF. CDR3 coding DNA: TGTGCCAGCAGCCCCCAGTTCCCTAGCACAGATACGCAGTATTTT.

The V gene is TRBV7-2, the J gene TRBJ1-3; 9 bases map to TRBD1. Germline V gene sequence: CDR1 SGHTA, CDR2 FQGNSA. The CDR3 sequence is 17 residues long. V was pared by 4 bases and J by 1 base, with 8 bases of the junction left unmatched. The CDR3 spells CASSSGGTGISGNTIYF. The CDR3 DNA reads as TGTGCCAGCAGCTCGGGGGGGACAGGGATATCTGGAAACACCATATATTTT.

The J gene is TRBJ2-1, the V gene TRBV5-6; D ambiguous. This CDR3 has 12 amino acids. Germline-derived CDR1 and CDR2 are SGHDT and YYEEEE. Trimming left V 0 bases short and J 2 bases short, with 0 bases between. Here the CDR3 DNA reads TGTGCCAGCAGCTTGGCCTACAATGAGCAGTTCTTC. Translation: CASSLAYNEQFF.

This clone appeared a single time. CDR3 sequence reads: CASSSGRRSNTGELFF. DNA of the CDR3: TGTGCCAGCAGCTCGGGACGGCGATCGAACACCGGGGAGCTGTTTTTT. The chain uses TRBV7-2 and TRBJ2-2; D possibly uses TRBD1 or TRBD2 (5 bases each). With 4 bases removed from V and 0 bases from J, the gap between germline ends came to 12 bases. Germline V lookup: CDR1 SGHTA, CDR2 FQGNSA. This CDR3 spans 16 amino acids.

This clone was counted a single time. The J gene is TRBJ2-5, the V gene TRBV4-3; the D gene is possibly TRBD1 (5 bases). The V and J ends lost 0 bases and 5 bases respectively, with 10 bases between them. The CDR3 totals 14 residues. Germline values: CDR1 LGHNA, CDR2 YSLEER. The DNA of the CDR3 is TGCGCCAGCAGCCAAGATGCAGGGAAGGAGACCCAGTACTTC. Amino acid sequence: CASSQDAGKETQYF.

The chain is built from TRBV11-3 and TRBJ2-7; D ambiguous. Trimming stripped 2 bases from V and 0 bases from J, with 8 bases between. This CDR3 is built from 14 residues. Per germline, CDR1 SGHNT and CDR2 YENEEA. Here the CDR3 reads CASSLKGSSYEQYF. In nucleotides, the CDR3 is TGTGCCAGCAGCTTAAAGGGCAGCTCCTACGAGCAGTACTTC.

The CDR3 is CASSVDSLGPWDTQYF. CDR3 nucleotides: TGTGCCAGCAGCGTAGATAGTTTAGGCCCTTGGGATACGCAGTATTTT. V usage is TRBV9 and J usage is TRBJ2-3; no clear D. The V and J ends lost 0 bases and 6 bases respectively, with 17 bases between them. This CDR3 comprises 16 residues. The germline gives CDR1 SGDLS, CDR2 YYNGEE.

The V gene is TRBV5-6, the J gene TRBJ2-5; a possible D gene is TRBD2 (6 bases). From germline, CDR1 is SGHDT and CDR2 YYEEEE. The V end lost 5 bases, the J end lost 3 bases, and 14 bases lay between the germline ends. This CDR3 comprises 14 residues. As DNA, the CDR3 is TGTGCCAGCAGTTGGAGTGGCGGGGAAGAGACCCAGTACTTC. This sequence encodes CASSWSGGEETQYF.

The CDR3 DNA is TGTGCCAGCAGCAAGAGACTAGCGGGGGACTACAATGAGCAGTTCTTC. Protein: CASSKRLAGDYNEQFF. This chain joins TRBV9 and TRBJ2-1, with 12 bases identical to TRBD2. This CDR3 has 16 residues. Unmatched junction bases numbered 5, after V lost 4 bases and J lost 3 bases. Germline values: CDR1 SGDLS, CDR2 YYNGEE.

The V call is TRBV2, the J call TRBJ2-7; D is ambiguous. The germline gives CDR1 SNHLY, CDR2 FYNNEI. V lost 0 bases and J lost 1, with 16 bases in between. The CDR3 length is 17 residues. The CDR3 DNA reads TGTGCCAGCAGTGAAGCGTTAGCTGCAAAGTATTCCTACGAGCAGTACTTC. The encoded protein is CASSEALAAKYSYEQYF.

The V gene is TRBV5-1, the J gene TRBJ2-1, with D perhaps TRBD1 (6 bases). This CDR3 spans 13 amino acids. Germline CDR1 is SGHRS and CDR2 is YFSETQ. The V gene lost 4 bases and the J gene lost 9 bases, with 14 bases spanning the gap. Here the CDR3 reads CASSPKRGGEQFF. In DNA form, the CDR3 reads TGCGCCAGCAGCCCAAAAAGAGGGGGTGAGCAGTTCTTC.

The chain uses TRBV27 and TRBJ2-2; 9 bases fit TRBD2. The CDR3 covers 16 residues. The germline CDR1 and CDR2 sequences are MNHEY and SMNVEV (reference sequence). Losses at the gene ends were 4 bases for V and 5 bases for J; bases not matched to a gene: 8. CDR3 amino acids: CASSWASGEVTGELFF. CDR3 DNA sequence: TGTGCCAGCAGTTGGGCTAGCGGGGAAGTTACCGGGGAGCTGTTTTTT.

This chain uses TRBV7-8 with TRBJ2-7; D gene unclear. Trimming removed 1 base at V and 4 bases at J, with 5 bases between. This CDR3 has 12 amino acids. The germline V gene has CDR1 SGHVS and CDR2 FQNEAQ. The CDR3 reads CASSLVPYEQYF. The DNA for the CDR3 is TGTGCCAGCAGCTTAGTCCCGTACGAGCAGTACTTC.

The rearrangement joins TRBV7-2 to TRBJ2-5; D not certain. V shed 5 bases and J shed 5 bases, with 6 bases lying between them. There are 11 residues in the CDR3. The V gene's germline CDR1 is SGHTA and CDR2 FQGNSA. CDR3 sequence reads: CASSPKETQYF. The CDR3 DNA is TGTGCCAGCAGCCCTAAGGAGACCCAGTACTTC.

Regarding this clone: This sample includes further DNA sequences coding for the same CDR3. This sequence joins TRBV18 and TRBJ2-5; D uncertain. CDR3 length equals 11 residues. V lost 2 bases, J lost 5 bases, and 3 bases lay in between. Germline lookup yields CDR1 KGHSH and CDR2 LQKENI. CDR3: CASSPSETQYF. The CDR3 DNA is TGTGCCAGCTCACCATCGGAGACCCAGTACTTC. Variable domain in full (rest from reference TRBV18 and TRBJ2-5): NAGVMQNPRHLVRRRGQEARLRCSPMKGHSHVYWYRQLPEEGLKFMVYLQKENIIDESGMPKERFSAEFPKEGPSILRIQQVVRGDSAAYFCASSPSETQYFGPGTRLLVL.

The chain carries TRBV6-1 and TRBJ1-3; tentative D call: TRBD1 (5 bases). The CDR3 loop spans 15 amino acids. Trimming removed 6 bases at V and 3 bases at J, with 15 bases between. CDR1 is MNHNS and CDR2 is SASEGT in the germline V gene. In DNA, the CDR3 is TGTGCCAGCAGCGGGACTGCTTTTCTTGGAAACACCATATATTTT. Translating it yields CASSGTAFLGNTIYF.

The gene calls are TRBV30 and TRBJ1-1; TRBD1 aligns across 8 bases. Per germline, CDR1 GTSNPN and CDR2 SVGIG (reference sequence). With V trimmed by 8 bases and J by 10 bases, 9 bases remained unmatched. This CDR3 has 11 residues. The CDR3 DNA reads TGTGCCGAGAGGGGCAGGGGGCCAGCTTTCTTT. Amino acids: CAERGRGPAFF.

The sample holds a few counts of this clone. The rearrangement uses TRBV11-3 and TRBJ1-1; maybe TRBD1 (6 bases). The germline V and J ends were trimmed by 5 bases and 4 bases, with 11 bases remaining between them. The CDR3 spans 13 residues. CDR1 and CDR2 (germline): SGHNT, YENEEA. The CDR3 DNA reads as TGTGCCAGCAGCGAGACAGGAACCACTGAAGCTTTCTTT. This translates into CASSETGTTEAFF.

The chain links TRBV28 to TRBJ2-7; tentative D call: TRBD2 (6 bases). Between the trimmed V and J ends, which lost 5 bases and 1 base, there was a span of 21 bases. Germline CDR1 reads MDHEN; CDR2 reads SYDVKM. This CDR3 comprises 17 residues. The CDR3 loop reads CASSAILGGRGSYEQYF. Written as DNA, the CDR3 is TGTGCCAGCAGTGCGATCCTGGGGGGTAGGGGATCCTACGAGCAGTACTTC.

The V and J genes are TRBV7-6 and TRBJ1-3; D not resolved. The germline gives CDR1 SGHVS, CDR2 FNYEAQ. This CDR3 comprises 16 residues. The germline V and J ends were trimmed by 7 bases and 2 bases, with 18 bases remaining between them. The CDR3 region is CASTLLAARTGNTIYF. The CDR3 DNA sequence: TGTGCCAGCACCCTACTGGCAGCAAGGACTGGAAACACCATATATTTT.

Concerning this clone: This specimen includes other DNA sequences encoding the same CDR3. The chain is built from TRBV18 and TRBJ1-2; no reliable D call. Germline V lookup: CDR1 KGHSH, CDR2 LQKENI. Between the trimmed V and J ends, which lost 1 base and 2 bases, there was a span of 5 bases. This CDR3 has 13 amino acids. The CDR3 spells CASSPQENYGYTF. Here the CDR3 DNA reads TGTGCCAGCTCACCACAGGAAAACTATGGCTACACCTTC.

V is TRBV9 and J is TRBJ2-3; D gene ambiguous. The CDR3 runs 15 residues. Germline values: CDR1 SGDLS, CDR2 YYNGEE. The ends were cut back, 3 bases at V and 0 bases at J, with 11 bases in the middle. The DNA of the CDR3 is TGTGCCAGCAGCGACAGATCTGTTAGCACAGATACGCAGTATTTT. This codes for CASSDRSVSTDTQYF.

The J gene is TRBJ2-7, the V gene TRBV28, with TRBD1 matching over 10 bases. With 7 bases clipped from V and 4 bases from J, the junction kept 7 bases outside the gene matches. The CDR3 runs to 14 residues. CDR1 and CDR2 (germline): MDHEN, SYDVKM. CDR3 DNA: TGTGCCAGCACCAGACAGGGGGCGCTTTACGAGCAGTACTTC. Translated, it gives CASTRQGALYEQYF.

The genes are TRBV30 and TRBJ1-4; D gene ambiguous. The ends were cut back, 2 bases at V and 6 bases at J, with 7 bases in the middle. This CDR3 is built from 12 residues. The germline gives CDR1 GTSNPN, CDR2 SVGIG (reference sequence). The CDR3, as DNA: TGTGCCTGGAGTCTACCGTATGAAAAACTGTTTTTT. Amino acids: CAWSLPYEKLFF.

The rearrangement links TRBV9 to TRBJ1-2, with 9 bases aligning to TRBD1. Germline V gene sequence: CDR1 SGDLS, CDR2 YYNGEE. Trimming at V came to 0 bases and at J to 8 bases, leaving 8 bases not matched to a gene. This CDR3 comprises 15 residues. The CDR3 DNA reads TGTGCCAGCAGCGTAGCTACAGGGGGCAGGGACGGCTACACCTTC. It translates to CASSVATGGRDGYTF.

This clone is a singleton in its sample. V and J are TRBV30 and TRBJ1-1; TRBD1 is a possible D gene (6 bases). Trimming removed 6 bases at V and 5 bases at J, with 16 bases between. Germline V CDR1 and CDR2: GTSNPN, SVGIG (reference sequence). The CDR3 runs to 13 residues. CDR3 residues: CACTLGGGTEAFF. For the CDR3, the DNA is TGTGCCTGTACCCTAGGAGGGGGAACTGAAGCTTTCTTT.